This T cell receptor (beta chain) was found in a study of radiotherapy plus CTLA-4 blockade in lung cancer. Enrolled patients, whose metastatic non-small-cell lung cancer was chemo-refractory, received focal radiation plus CTLA-4 blockade with ipilimumab. Trimming took off 6 bases at V and 4 bases at J, with 26 bases between the two ends. From germline, CDR1 is ENHRY and CDR2 SYGVKD. This CDR3 comprises 18 residues. Produced via immunoSEQ multiplex PCR; TCRdb's table is partial and in-frame only. This repertoire shows roughly 66,000 clones, approximately 83% found once; its top ten account for less than 5%.

The V gene is TRBV10-3, the J gene TRBJ2-3; D is perhaps TRBD2 (6 bases). This material consisted of peripheral blood, taken from a patient treated with radiotherapy plus ipilimumab. The clonotype was recovered from a human donor with non-small cell lung cancer who had a partial response to radiotherapy plus ipilimumab. CDR3 region: CAIRENLGFGGGADTQYF. The CDR3 DNA reads as TGTGCCATCAGGGAAAATTTGGGCTTTGGCGGCGGGGCAGATACGCAGTATTTT.